These 3 T cell receptor beta chains share one sample of origin, sequenced in a study of identical twins. TCRdb analysed the 5' RACE reads with MiXCR anew, one entry per CDR3 protein. Of about 150,000 distinct CDR3 sequences in the sample, under 4.5% were seen once. Sample: memory T cells sorted from blood. These receptors were collected from a man in his late teens or twenties in good health.

This clonotype was seen at least ten times. The rearrangement links TRBV7-8 to TRBJ2-2, with D perhaps being TRBD1 or TRBD2 (5 bases each). Germline lookup yields CDR1 SGHVS and CDR2 FQNEAQ. This CDR3 contains 16 residues. The germline V and J ends were trimmed by 5 bases and 1 base, with 14 bases remaining between them. CDR3 sequence (DNA): TGTGCCAGCAGCATACAGGAGGTCAGGAACACCGGGGAGCTGTTTTTT. Translation gives CASSIQEVRNTGELFF.

This clonotype was observed many times. J is TRBJ2-6 and V is TRBV18; D is possibly TRBD1 or TRBD2 (5 bases each). V was trimmed by 5 bases and J by 2 bases, leaving 13 bases between them. CDR1 and CDR2 (germline): KGHSH, LQKENI. This CDR3 has 16 amino acids. This CDR3 is CASSNPLGAGANVLTF. CDR3 sequence (DNA): TGTGCCAGCTCAAACCCCCTGGGGGCTGGGGCCAACGTCCTGACTTTC.

The sample holds many counts of this clonotype. J is TRBJ2-1 and V is TRBV9; TRBD2 matches 7 bases. After removal of 0 bases from V and 2 bases from J, the junction contained 5 bases not matched to a gene. This CDR3 spans 16 amino acids. CDR1 and CDR2 (germline): SGDLS, YYNGEE. DNA of the CDR3: TGTGCCAGCAGCGTAGAACCCGGGGGGACCTACAATGAGCAGTTCTTC. This gives the protein CASSVEPGGTYNEQFF.